These T cell receptor beta chains were read from a single sample in a study of somatic mutations in cytotoxic T cells in rheumatoid arthritis. Data came from immunoSEQ multiplex PCR; TCRdb stores just in-frame clones and leaves some out. The table lists 25,000 to 30,000 clones, roughly 82% of them singletons. Sequenced: CD8+ T cells sorted from blood. The receptors stem from a man aged 50-60 years in good health. Each CDR3 is given with its conserved first and last residue. D genes are given only for firm matches. A row's size may be missing; if present it is once, few, many or a size class.

v_gene,len,abundance,j_gene,d_gene,CDR3aa,CDR3nt
TRBV7-9,16,few,TRBJ2-2,NA,CASSPFIGRNTGELFF,TGTGCCAGCAGCCCCTTCATCGGGAGGAACACCGGGGAGCTGTTTTTT
TRBV7-9,16,NA,TRBJ1-4,NA,CASSNQAWHPNEKLFF,TGTGCCAGCAGCAACCAGGCTTGGCACCCTAATGAAAAACTGTTTTTT
TRBV9,14,NA,TRBJ2-7,NA,CASSVGDVAHEQYF,TGTGCCAGCAGCGTCGGGGATGTCGCCCACGAGCAGTACTTC
TRBV27,16,NA,TRBJ2-7,TRBD1,CASSLSSQGAKDEQYF,TGTGCCAGCAGTTTATCGTCGCAGGGGGCAAAGGACGAGCAGTACTTC
TRBV4-1,11,NA,TRBJ2-2,NA,CASSQAGELFF,TGCGCCAGCAGCCAAGCCGGGGAGCTGTTTTTT
TRBV7-6,15,NA,TRBJ1-1,NA,CASSLASVGGTEAFF,TGTGCCAGCAGCTTAGCAAGCGTCGGGGGCACTGAAGCTTTCTTT
TRBV21-1,12,NA,TRBJ2-7,NA,CASEAAKYEQYF,TGTGCCAGCGAGGCAGCTAAGTACGAGCAGTACTTC
TRBV6-1,17,NA,TRBJ2-7,TRBD1,CASSETGQSVSTYEQYF,TGTGCCAGCAGTGAGACGGGACAGTCTGTCTCCACCTACGAGCAGTACTTC
TRBV9,14,NA,TRBJ2-7,NA,CASSPGGGPYEQYF,TGTGCCAGCAGCCCAGGAGGGGGGCCCTACGAGCAGTACTTC
TRBV29-1,13,NA,TRBJ2-3,TRBD2,CSVRSGRANTQYF,TGCAGCGTTCGTAGCGGGAGGGCAAATACGCAGTATTTT
TRBV5-6,13,NA,TRBJ1-1,NA,CASSLGKNTEAFF,TGTGCCAGCAGCTTGGGTAAGAACACTGAAGCTTTCTTT
TRBV27,16,few,TRBJ2-1,NA,CASSLDHPFSYNEQFF,TGTGCCAGCAGTTTGGACCACCCTTTCTCCTACAATGAGCAGTTCTTC
TRBV5-4,14,NA,TRBJ2-1,NA,CASSLASSYNEQFF,TGTGCCAGCAGCTTGGCGTCCTCCTACAATGAGCAGTTCTTC
TRBV5-6,15,few,TRBJ2-7,NA,CASSLGRRASYEQYF,TGTGCCAGCAGCTTGGGGAGAAGAGCGTCCTACGAGCAGTACTTC
TRBV7-6,16,once,TRBJ2-7,NA,CASSPRGTVGFYEQYF,TGTGCCAGCAGCCCTCGCGGGACCGTTGGGTTCTACGAGCAGTACTTC
TRBV5-1,15,NA,TRBJ2-1,NA,CASSLKTNSYNEQFF,TGCGCCAGCAGCTTGAAAACGAACTCCTACAATGAGCAGTTCTTC
TRBV6-1,12,NA,TRBJ2-2,NA,CAAWGLTGELFF,TGTGCCGCATGGGGCCTCACCGGGGAGCTGTTTTTT
TRBV27,15,NA,TRBJ2-1,NA,CASSFQAVSYNEQFF,TGTGCCAGCAGTTTTCAAGCGGTCTCCTACAATGAGCAGTTCTTC